These T cell receptor beta chains were read from a single sample in a study of blood T cell repertoires in COVID-19. Profiling relied on immunoSEQ multiplex PCR, and the TCRdb table lists in-frame clones only, not all of them. The sample contains 200,000 to 250,000 clones, roughly four fifths of which appear only once. The specimen was peripheral blood. These receptors all stem from a man in his thirties or forties who had recovered from COVID-19. The CDR3 runs from the conserved cysteine through the conserved F or W. Fields, in order: V gene, J gene, clone size, D gene, CDR3 protein, CDR3 DNA. A D gene is named only where the DNA matches it firmly. A clone size is listed for some rows: how often the clone was seen (once, few, many), or a class if it is expanded.

v_gene: TRBV27; j_gene: TRBJ1-6; abundance: few; d_gene: NA; CDR3aa: CASTGVNSPLHF; CDR3nt: TGTGCCAGCACGGGGGTAAATTCACCCCTCCACTTT
v_gene: TRBV6-1; j_gene: TRBJ2-7; abundance: NA; d_gene: NA; CDR3aa: CASSDVRYYEQYF; CDR3nt: TGTGCCAGCAGTGACGTCAGGTACTACGAGCAGTACTTC
v_gene: TRBV5-5; j_gene: TRBJ1-3; abundance: NA; d_gene: NA; CDR3aa: CASTRGGGYSGNTIYF; CDR3nt: TGTGCCAGCACCCGGGGGGGCGGCTACTCTGGAAACACCATATATTTT
v_gene: TRBV19; j_gene: TRBJ1-2; abundance: few; d_gene: NA; CDR3aa: CASSEQGLLGGYTF; CDR3nt: TGTGCCAGTAGTGAACAGGGTCTTCTGGGTGGCTACACCTTC
v_gene: TRBV10-1; j_gene: TRBJ2-2; abundance: NA; d_gene: NA; CDR3aa: CASSDHRKGITGELFF; CDR3nt: TGCGCCAGCAGTGACCACAGGAAAGGGATTACTGGGGAGCTGTTTTTT
v_gene: TRBV2; j_gene: TRBJ1-6; abundance: NA; d_gene: NA; CDR3aa: CASRPRVISSPLHF; CDR3nt: TGTGCCAGCCGCCCCAGGGTGATAAGTTCACCCCTCCACTTT
v_gene: TRBV7-2; j_gene: TRBJ1-3; abundance: NA; d_gene: NA; CDR3aa: CASSLGQQGSGNTIYF; CDR3nt: TGTGCCAGCAGCTTAGGTCAACAGGGATCCGGAAACACCATATATTTT
v_gene: TRBV5-1; j_gene: TRBJ1-5; abundance: NA; d_gene: NA; CDR3aa: CASSLDSFQPQHF; CDR3nt: TGCGCCAGCAGCTTGGACAGTTTCCAGCCCCAGCATTTT
v_gene: TRBV19; j_gene: TRBJ2-5; abundance: NA; d_gene: TRBD1; CDR3aa: CASSPWTGQETQYF; CDR3nt: TGTGCCAGTAGTCCGTGGACAGGTCAAGAGACCCAGTACTTC
v_gene: TRBV2; j_gene: TRBJ2-5; abundance: NA; d_gene: NA; CDR3aa: CASNSGEETQYF; CDR3nt: TGTGCCAGCAACTCCGGGGAGGAGACCCAGTACTTC
v_gene: TRBV5-1; j_gene: TRBJ2-3; abundance: NA; d_gene: TRBD2; CDR3aa: CASSLGLADTDTQYF; CDR3nt: TGCGCCAGCAGCTTGGGACTAGCAGACACAGATACGCAGTATTTT
v_gene: TRBV6-5; j_gene: TRBJ2-7; abundance: NA; d_gene: TRBD2; CDR3aa: CASRRTSGGSYEQYF; CDR3nt: TGTGCCAGCAGGCGTACTAGCGGGGGCTCCTACGAGCAGTACTTC
v_gene: TRBV2; j_gene: TRBJ2-1; abundance: NA; d_gene: NA; CDR3aa: CASSSMSGIYNEQFF; CDR3nt: TGTGCCAGCAGCTCTATGTCAGGGATATACAATGAGCAGTTCTTC
v_gene: TRBV20-1; j_gene: TRBJ1-2; abundance: NA; d_gene: NA; CDR3aa: CSASDNREDYGYTF; CDR3nt: TGCAGTGCTAGTGATAACAGGGAAGACTATGGCTACACCTTC
v_gene: TRBV5-4; j_gene: TRBJ2-5; abundance: few; d_gene: NA; CDR3aa: CASSLDLGQRETQYF; CDR3nt: TGTGCCAGCAGCTTGGACCTTGGACAGAGAGAGACCCAGTACTTC
v_gene: TRBV5-1; j_gene: TRBJ1-1; abundance: few; d_gene: TRBD1; CDR3aa: CASSYRDRGVKTEAFF; CDR3nt: TGCGCCAGCAGCTACCGGGACAGGGGAGTGAAAACTGAAGCTTTCTTT
v_gene: TRBV3-1/TRBV3-2; j_gene: TRBJ1-1; abundance: NA; d_gene: NA; CDR3aa: CASSHSESRGNTEAFF; CDR3nt: TGTGCCAGCAGCCACTCAGAATCCAGGGGAAACACTGAAGCTTTCTTT
v_gene: TRBV5-1; j_gene: TRBJ1-4; abundance: NA; d_gene: NA; CDR3aa: CASSLDSFNEKLFF; CDR3nt: TGCGCCAGCAGCTTGGACAGTTTTAATGAAAAACTGTTTTTT
v_gene: TRBV18; j_gene: TRBJ2-2; abundance: NA; d_gene: NA; CDR3aa: CASSQFRRQEDTGELFF; CDR3nt: TGTGCCAGCTCACAATTCCGTAGACAGGAAGACACCGGGGAGCTGTTTTTT
v_gene: TRBV7-3; j_gene: TRBJ2-2; abundance: NA; d_gene: TRBD1; CDR3aa: CASRSGTDYTGELFF; CDR3nt: TGTGCCAGCAGATCCGGGACAGATTACACCGGGGAGCTGTTTTTT